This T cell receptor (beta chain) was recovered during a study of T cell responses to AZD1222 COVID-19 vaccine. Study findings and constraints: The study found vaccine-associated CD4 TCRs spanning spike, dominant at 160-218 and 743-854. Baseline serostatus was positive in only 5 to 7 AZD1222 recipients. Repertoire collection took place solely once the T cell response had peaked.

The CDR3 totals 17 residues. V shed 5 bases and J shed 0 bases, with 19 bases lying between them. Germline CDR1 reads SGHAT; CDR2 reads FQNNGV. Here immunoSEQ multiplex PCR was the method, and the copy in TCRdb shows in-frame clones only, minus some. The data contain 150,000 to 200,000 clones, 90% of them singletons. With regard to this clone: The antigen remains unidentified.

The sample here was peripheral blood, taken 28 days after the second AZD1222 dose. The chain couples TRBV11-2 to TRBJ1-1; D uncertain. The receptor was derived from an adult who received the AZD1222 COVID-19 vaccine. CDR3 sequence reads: CASSPSRAVSMNTEAFF. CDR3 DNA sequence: TGTGCCAGCAGCCCTAGCCGCGCAGTCTCCATGAACACTGAAGCTTTCTTT. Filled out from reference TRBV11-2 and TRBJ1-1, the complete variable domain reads EAGVAQSPRYKIIEKRQSVAFWCNPISGHATLYWYQQILGQGPKLLIQFQNNGVVDDSQLPKDRFSAERLKGVDSTLKIQPAKLEDSAVYLCASSPSRAVSMNTEAFFGQGTRLTVV.